This TCR beta chain originates from a study of blood T cell repertoires in COVID-19. As for the study in general: Collection of acute and convalescent COVID-19 samples took place in the United States, Italy and Spain.

Authors' methods: Amplified reference gene primers provided the basis for estimating nucleated cell counts. Produced via immunoSEQ multiplex PCR; TCRdb's table is partial and in-frame only. From that table come the V and J calls and clone size; the DNA was used to work out D and trimming. The repertoire includes fewer than 140,000 clones, about 79% of them detected once, and roughly 6.2% sits in the top ten. Germline values: CDR1 LNHNV, CDR2 YYDKDF (reference sequence). V gave up 2 bases and J gave up 3 bases; unmatched junction bases: 6. There are 15 residues in the CDR3. Sequencing input: peripheral blood. The chain uses TRBV15 and TRBJ1-1; 7 nucleotides match TRBD1. The TCR originated in a man older than 75 with COVID-19, enrolled during active disease. CDR3 nucleotide sequence: TGTGCCACCAGCAGATCGGACAGGATGGACACTGAAGCTTTCTTT. Its protein product is CATSRSDRMDTEAFF.